This TCR beta chain is drawn from a study of neurological immune-mediated disorders (dated by TCRdb to about 2019). Regarding the study in general: Of the approximately 34 multiple sclerosis patients, 31 had relapsing-remitting MS and 3 had secondary progressive MS. Using UMI-based sequencing, the study compared peripheral blood TCR-beta repertoires from patients with HTLV-I-associated myelopathy (HAM/TSP), patients with multiple sclerosis, and healthy controls. Longitudinal samples, technical triplicates and paired sorted CD4+ and CD8+ T-cell subsets, alongside PBMC samples, were included among the approximately 98 TCR-beta libraries. Of the approximately 66 subjects in the cohort, some 15 were HAM/TSP patients, roughly 34 were multiple sclerosis patients, and around 20 were healthy controls. General conclusions and limits of the study: Expanded clones from different subjects shared no identical CDR3 amino acid sequences, which suggests that TCR-beta repertoires were private in all groups. Repertoires from 18 of 34 MS patients were grouped by phylogenetic analysis into a cluster of related CDR3 sequences, suggesting a possible repertoire-level signature. TCR clonal expansion was highest in HAM/TSP patients and lowest in MS patients, with MS patients falling below even healthy controls. No clinical or MRI features were associated with the MS cluster, and the authors said that larger cohorts are needed.

cDNA synthesis used template-switch 5'RACE with a primer carrying a 10-nucleotide random unique molecular identifier tagging each TCR transcript. Each sequencing run produced over 180 million TCR-beta sequences covering 15-18 subjects. The RNeasy kit was used for extraction of total RNA. TCR-beta VDJ regions were amplified with primers for the TCR constant region and the 5'RACE anchor, using the KAPA Real-time Library Amplification kit. A first PCR added sample indexes and Illumina adaptors, and a second PCR then raised library yield. After Ampure bead purification, the roughly 650 bp TCR product was size-selected on a 2% E-gel SizeSelection system. Before pooling, library quality was assessed on a Bioanalyzer, concentration was determined with Qubit, and library quantification was performed with the Kapa Library Quantification kit. Paired-end 2 x 150 bp sequencing of the libraries was performed on an Illumina HiSeq 2500. To increase sequence diversity, about 25-30% phiX was spiked into each library pool. Concerning the study's data processing: Quality-filtered reads were processed with the UMI-based MiGEC pipeline, and over 75% of raw TCR sequences were removed by the MiGEC pipeline during error correction. VDJ genes were aligned to IMGT germline references, and clonotypes were defined by unique CDR3 amino acid sequence plus V-J genes. Clonal expansion, Shannon diversity and CDR3 relatedness were evaluated with VDJtools (CalcPairwiseDistances, ClusterSamples), while phylogenetic trees were built in CLCbio workbench. Expanded clones were defined as having at least 8 unique UMIs, based on coefficient-of-variation modelling across technical triplicates. Using fastp at Q25 and MiXCR, TCRdb reprocessed the public reads and kept productive beta chains. Under each unique CDR3 protein, matching rows form one entry showing the most common genes and DNA. The V and J calls were not made by the authors but by TCRdb's processing. Within this sample are 55,000 to 75,000 distinct CDR3 sequences, with under 2.5% of them counted one time only. The ten largest clones take up under 4% of the sample.

Inclusive of the bounding cysteine and phenylalanine, the CDR3 is 15 residues long. Left in the record is the CDR3 DNA by itself, 45 bases read in frame from the first base. Looking up the germline V gene yields CDR1 SGHRS and CDR2 YFSETQ. Trimming takes 0 bases off V and 2 bases off J; junction bases not matched to a gene: 3. Unsorted PBMC libraries were generated from 2 million PBMCs stored in RNAlater at -80 °C until RNA extraction. Multiple sclerosis patients were enrolled in a US clinical protocol evaluating disease progression by magnetic resonance imaging. Peripheral blood underwent Ficoll-Hypaque density gradient centrifugation to isolate PBMCs, which were then cryopreserved in liquid nitrogen. This clonotype has ten or more counts. This receptor's antigen is unknown. No base quality information exists; no much larger clone differs at one position.

The receptor comes from a man aged 50 to 60 with multiple sclerosis. The chain is made from TRBV5-1 and TRBJ2-5; the junction holds 8 bases that match TRBD1. Sequenced input: PBMCs. The CDR3 is CASSLGTGRQETQYF. The DNA sequence is TGCGCCAGCAGCTTGGGGACAGGGCGACAAGAGACCCAGTACTTC.